This TCR beta chain was recovered during a study of PD-L1 blockade in urothelial cancer. As for the study in general: Atezolizumab was started by patients at some point between 2012 and 2014 at 1,200 mg intravenously every 3 weeks.

Time point of the sample: peripheral blood 6 weeks after treatment start. Patients had urothelial carcinoma that was locally advanced or metastatic. V lost 4 bases and J 1 base, leaving 13 bases between the germline ends. The CDR3 is made up of 14 amino acids. Germline CDR1 reads GTSNPN; CDR2 reads SVGIG (reference sequence). Some clones are missing from TCRdb's copy, which holds only in-frame ones; the method was immunoSEQ multiplex PCR. The sample holds around 46,000 clones, around 80% seen once. This chain connects TRBV30 to TRBJ2-5; maybe TRBD1 (6 bases). The sequenced sample was PBMCs, obtained around atezolizumab (anti-PD-L1) treatment. This sequence originates from a man aged 60-69 years with urothelial cancer. The CDR3 loop is CAWTDGQIQETQYF. The CDR3 nucleotides are TGTGCCTGGACCGACGGACAGATCCAAGAGACCCAGTACTTC.